The sequence of this TCR beta chain was determined in a study of OX40 agonist ivuxolimab in advanced cancers. Whole-study context: Patient treatment consisted of intravenous ivuxolimab administration every 2 weeks at 0.01 to 10 mg/kg. The group had a mean age of about 64 years, ranged from roughly 23 to 85, and was 80% to 90% male.

J gave up 4 bases and V 4 bases, and 8 bases lay outside the gene matches. CDR1 and CDR2 from the germline V gene are MNHEY and SMNVEV (reference sequence). The CDR3 is 15 amino acids. This table comes from immunoSEQ multiplex PCR, and its TCRdb copy is limited to in-frame clones, with some not included. Here the sample spans 50,000 to 70,000 clones, 70% to 90% being singletons. This clonotype was obtained from an adult with an advanced solid tumor such as melanoma, head and neck, liver or kidney cancer. The chain employs TRBV27 and TRBJ1-2; 8 nucleotides line up with TRBD1. This material consisted of CD4+ or CD8+ T cells sorted from blood, taken in a trial of the OX40 agonist ivuxolimab. The CDR3 DNA is TGTGCCAGCAGTTCCGGACAGGGATCGGCCTATGGCTACACCTTC. Translation gives CASSSGQGSAYGYTF.